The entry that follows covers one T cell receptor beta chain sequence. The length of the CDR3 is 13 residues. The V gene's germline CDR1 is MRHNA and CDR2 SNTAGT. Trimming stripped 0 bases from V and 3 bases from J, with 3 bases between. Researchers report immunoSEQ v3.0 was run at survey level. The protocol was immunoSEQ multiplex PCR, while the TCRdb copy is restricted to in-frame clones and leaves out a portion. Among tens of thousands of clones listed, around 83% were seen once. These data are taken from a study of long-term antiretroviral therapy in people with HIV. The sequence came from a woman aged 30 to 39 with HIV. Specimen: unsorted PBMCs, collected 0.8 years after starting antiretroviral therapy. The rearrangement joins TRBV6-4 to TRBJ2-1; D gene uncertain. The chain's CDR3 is CASSDSDYNEQFF. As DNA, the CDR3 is TGTGCCAGCAGTGACTCGGACTACAATGAGCAGTTCTTC.